This entry concerns a single T cell receptor beta chain. This sample was taken from a study of blood T cell repertoires in COVID-19. At the level of the study: Samples of COVID-19 (acute and convalescent) were obtained from the United States, Italy and Spain. From T cells, B-cell-depleted T cells, or PBMCs came the material, which was cDNA or gDNA.

Original processing methods: Estimated nucleated cell counts came from reference gene primer amplification. The protocol was immunoSEQ multiplex PCR, while the TCRdb copy is restricted to in-frame clones and leaves out a portion. The DNA gave D and trimming, while V, J and clone size come from that table. The sample yields a few hundred thousand clones, more than 80% seen once. The specimen was peripheral blood. This TCR was sampled from a woman between 25 and 40 years old with COVID-19, enrolled during active disease.

DNA for the CDR3: TGTGCCAGTAGTATCGGGCAGGGAGGAGATACGCAGTATTTT. Encoded protein: CASSIGQGGDTQYF. The chain uses TRBV19 and TRBJ2-3, with D tentatively TRBD2 (6 bases). Trimming pared 3 bases from V and 5 bases from J, leaving 12 bases between. The germline V gene has CDR1 LNHDA and CDR2 SQIVND (reference sequence). The CDR3 has 14 residues. The entire variable domain, with the rest obtained from reference TRBV19 and TRBJ2-3, is as follows: DGGITQSPKYLFRKEGQNVTLSCEQNLNHDAMYWYRQDPGQGLRLIYYSQIVNDFQKGDIAEGYSVSREKKESFPLTVTSAQKNPTAFYLCASSIGQGGDTQYFGPGTRLTVL.